This T cell receptor beta chain is from a study of Graves' ophthalmopathy and Graves' hyperthyroidism. Findings and limits, study-wide: Clonotypes were expanded in thyroid at above 0.001 frequency, and most also appeared in blood.

Where ophthalmopathy was present, donors had moderate-to-severe activity, CAS ≥3, NOSPECS ≥4 and duration under 3 months. Diagnosis was based on clinical symptoms, serum thyroxine, TRAb, thyroid ultrasound and orbital computed tomography. As the starting material, approximately 10 ml of fresh peripheral blood yielded the PBMCs. This clonotype was counted at least ten times. What it binds is not known. RNA transcripts served as template for amplifying TCR beta CDR3 sequences. HTBI primers were used in a first-round RT-PCR, which preceded a second-round multiplex PCR. TCRdb re-called the multiplex PCR reads with MiXCR, one entry per CDR3 protein. The sample includes fewer than 600,000 distinct CDR3 sequences, around an eighth of them seen just once. The clonotype comes from a woman aged 25 to 39 with Graves' ophthalmopathy. Sequenced sample: blood.

As DNA, the CDR3 is TGTGCCAGCAGAAACACCGGGACGGGCCATGGACTACCCTCCTACGAGCAGTACTTC. Its protein is CASRNTGTGHGLPSYEQYF. This chain joins TRBV2 and TRBJ2-7, with D possibly matching TRBD2 (6 bases). The CDR3 contains 19 residues. Looked up from germline, CDR1 is SNHLY and CDR2 is FYNNEI. V gave up 6 bases and J gave up 0 bases, with 27 bases separating them. Using reference TRBV2 and TRBJ2-7 for the parts outside the CDR3, the full variable domain is EPEVTQTPSHQVTQMGQEVILRCVPISNHLYFYWYRQILGQKVEFLVSFYNNEISEKSEIFDDQFSVERPDGSNFTLKIRSTKLEDSAMYFCASRNTGTGHGLPSYEQYFGPGTRLTVT.